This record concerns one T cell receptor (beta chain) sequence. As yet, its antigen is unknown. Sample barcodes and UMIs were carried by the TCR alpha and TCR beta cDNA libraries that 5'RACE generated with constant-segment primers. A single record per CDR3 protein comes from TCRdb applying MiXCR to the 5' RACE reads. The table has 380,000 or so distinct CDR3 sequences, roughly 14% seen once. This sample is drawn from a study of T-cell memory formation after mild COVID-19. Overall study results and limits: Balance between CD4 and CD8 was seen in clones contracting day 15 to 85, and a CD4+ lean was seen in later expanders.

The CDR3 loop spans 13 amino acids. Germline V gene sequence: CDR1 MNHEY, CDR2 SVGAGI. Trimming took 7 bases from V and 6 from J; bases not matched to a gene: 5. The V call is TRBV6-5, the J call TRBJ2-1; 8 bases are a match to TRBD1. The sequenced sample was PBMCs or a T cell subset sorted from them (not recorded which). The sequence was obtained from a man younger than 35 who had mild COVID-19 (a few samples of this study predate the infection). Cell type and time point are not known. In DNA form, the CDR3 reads TGTGCCAGCACTGTACAGGGGGGCAATGAGCAGTTCTTC. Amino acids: CASTVQGGNEQFF.